A selection of T cell receptor beta chains follows, all from one sample in a study of regulatory T cells in long-lasting Graves disease. From the multiplex PCR reads, TCRdb called clonotypes with MiXCR, one entry per CDR3 protein. The sample has 500,000 to 700,000 distinct CDR3 sequences; approximately 15% are singletons. These data also formed part of another study, on T cells in Graves' hyperthyroidism and ophthalmopathy.

The sample here was peripheral blood mononuclear cells (PBMCs), taken at new diagnosis, from a patient treated with antithyroid drugs. The receptors stem from a woman in her 30s with Graves disease. Both conserved end residues are part of each CDR3. D genes are given only for firm matches. Clone size is shown for a subset of rows, as once, few, many or a class of expanded clone.

TRBV12-3/TRBV12-4	.	TRBJ2-2	.	CASSLGPGDTGELFF	TGTGCCAGCAGTCTAGGGCCAGGCGACACCGGGGAGCTGTTTTTT
TRBV2	many	TRBJ2-1	TRBD2	CASSDGGDNEQFF	TGTGCCAGCAGTGACGGGGGGGACAATGAGCAGTTCTTC
TRBV28	.	TRBJ1-2	.	CASSYLADSGYGYTF	TGTGCCAGCAGTTACCTAGCCGACAGTGGCTATGGCTACACCTTC
TRBV7-2	few	TRBJ2-1	TRBD2	CASSLSGGSSGTNEQFF	TGTGCCAGCAGCTTATCTGGAGGGTCTAGCGGGACCAATGAGCAGTTCTTC
TRBV4-2	many	TRBJ2-7	TRBD2	CASSQETSGSYEQYF	TGTGCCAGCAGCCAAGAGACTAGCGGATCCTACGAGCAGTACTTC
TRBV7-9	many	TRBJ1-6	.	CASSAYSYNSPLHF	TGTGCCAGCTCGGCATACTCGTATAATTCACCCCTCCACTTT
TRBV29-1	few	TRBJ2-1	TRBD1	CSVEGTGGYNEQFF	TGCAGCGTAGAAGGGACAGGGGGATACAATGAGCAGTTCTTC
TRBV7-9	.	TRBJ2-3	TRBD1	CASSRYGTGATDTQYF	TGTGCCAGCAGCCGCTACGGGACAGGGGCGACAGATACGCAGTATTTT
TRBV28	many	TRBJ1-1	.	CASSLGFRGTNTEAFF	TGTGCCAGCAGTTTAGGTTTTAGAGGAACGAACACTGAAGCTTTCTTT
TRBV7-9	.	TRBJ1-2	.	CASSPTEAGYTF	TGTGCCAGCAGCCCGACAGAGGCTGGCTACACCTTC
TRBV10-3	many	TRBJ2-5	TRBD1	CAIGDRREETQYF	TGTGCCATCGGGGACAGGAGGGAAGAGACCCAGTACTTC
TRBV28	many	TRBJ1-1	.	CATEGNTEAFF	TGTGCCACGGAGGGGAACACTGAAGCTTTCTTT
TRBV5-1	once	TRBJ2-6	TRBD2	CASSFRLAESSGANVLTF	TGCGCCAGCAGCTTTAGACTAGCGGAATCCTCTGGGGCCAACGTCCTGACTTTC
TRBV20-1	many	TRBJ2-3	TRBD1	CSARAPGQGTDTQYF	TGCAGTGCTAGAGCTCCGGGACAGGGGACAGATACGCAGTATTTT
TRBV12-3/TRBV12-4	.	TRBJ2-1	TRBD1	CASSLGDSQFF	TGTGCCAGCAGTTTGGGGGACAGTCAGTTCTTC
TRBV27	many	TRBJ1-2	.	CASSLWSQGLDGYTF	TGTGCCAGCAGTTTATGGTCCCAGGGGTTGGATGGCTACACCTTC
TRBV6-5	few	TRBJ1-1	.	CASSYSILFLKGRDTEAFF	TGTGCCAGCAGTTACTCGATCCTTTTTCTCAAGGGGAGGGATACTGAAGCTTTCTTT
TRBV16	few	TRBJ1-2	.	CASSGGLTYGYTF	TGTGCCAGCAGCGGGGGACTGACCTATGGCTACACCTTC
TRBV7-9	many	TRBJ2-1	TRBD1	CASSQGQAGHEQFF	TGTGCCAGCAGCCAAGGACAGGCTGGGCATGAGCAGTTCTTC
TRBV25-1	many	TRBJ2-3	.	CASSRQTDTQYF	TGTGCCAGCTCCAGACAGACAGATACGCAGTATTTT
TRBV28	many	TRBJ1-2	.	CASSPQQGLSYGYTF	TGTGCCAGCAGTCCACAACAGGGTCTTAGCTATGGCTACACCTTC
TRBV5-1	once	TRBJ2-3	.	CASSLAGEMSTDTQYF	TGCGCCAGCAGCTTGGCCGGGGAAATGAGCACAGATACGCAGTATTTT
TRBV30	many	TRBJ1-5	.	CAWSSGDGQPQHF	TGTGCCTGGAGCTCAGGGGATGGGCAGCCCCAGCATTTT
TRBV6-5	many	TRBJ1-1	TRBD1	CASSYDRTGVGTEAFF	TGTGCCAGCAGTTACGATCGGACAGGGGTTGGCACTGAAGCTTTCTTT
TRBV6-1	many	TRBJ1-3	TRBD1	CASRGQGTGNTIYF	TGTGCCAGCAGGGGACAGGGAACTGGAAACACCATATATTTT
TRBV15	once	TRBJ1-2	.	CATSRKDGYYGYTF	TGTGCCACCAGCAGGAAAGACGGATACTATGGCTACACCTTC
TRBV20-1	.	TRBJ2-7	TRBD2	CSAPRSSGRYEQYF	TGCAGTGCTCCTAGAAGTAGCGGGAGATACGAGCAGTACTTC
TRBV5-4	.	TRBJ1-1	.	CASSLGEYWDTEAFF	TGTGCCAGCAGCTTGGGAGAGTACTGGGACACTGAAGCTTTCTTT
TRBV27	many	TRBJ2-6	.	CASSLKWSGANVLTF	TGTGCCAGCAGCTTAAAGTGGTCTGGGGCCAACGTCCTGACTTTC
TRBV5-1	many	TRBJ1-3	TRBD1	CASSGTGSSGNTIYF	TGCGCCAGCAGTGGGACAGGCAGCTCTGGAAACACCATATATTTT
TRBV10-3	few	TRBJ1-3	TRBD1	CAIDDRGQSGNTIYF	TGTGCCATCGATGACAGGGGGCAATCTGGAAACACCATATATTTT
TRBV6-1	many	TRBJ2-7	.	CASRGLGSGSYEQYF	TGTGCCAGCCGCGGTCTGGGGAGTGGATCCTACGAGCAGTACTTC
TRBV7-9	.	TRBJ1-3	TRBD1	CASILTGGASGNTIYF	TGTGCCAGCATCCTTACAGGGGGCGCTTCGGGAAACACCATATATTTT
TRBV28	few	TRBJ1-3	.	CASRNRRQVRKNTIYF	TGTGCCAGCAGGAACCGCCGACAGGTCAGGAAGAACACCATATATTTT
TRBV7-7	few	TRBJ2-3	.	CASSLADTDTQYF	TGTGCTAGCAGCTTAGCGGACACAGATACGCAGTATTTT
TRBV2	few	TRBJ2-7	.	CASSLPGSYEQCF	TGTGCCAGCAGTTTGCCTGGCTCCTACGAGCAGTGCTTC
TRBV7-9	few	TRBJ2-2	TRBD2	CASSPGGTTLFGELFF	TGTGCCAGCAGCCCCGGTGGGACTACTCTTTTCGGGGAGCTGTTTTTT
TRBV2	few	TRBJ1-2	TRBD1	CASSNRGAALNYGYTF	TGTGCCAGCAGTAACAGGGGAGCGGCCCTGAACTATGGCTACACCTTC
TRBV18	.	TRBJ2-7	TRBD1	CASSQLEIQGNEQYF	TGTGCCAGCTCACAATTAGAGATACAGGGGAACGAGCAGTACTTC
TRBV12-3/TRBV12-4	.	TRBJ1-3	TRBD1	CASSPTGTVGNTIYF	TGTGCCAGCAGCCCGACAGGGACGGTCGGAAACACCATATATTTT
TRBV7-9	few	TRBJ1-1	.	CASSDPTGFTEAFF	TGTGCCAGCAGCGACCCAACAGGGTTCACTGAAGCTTTCTTT
TRBV7-2	few	TRBJ2-1	.	CASSPEVRLATHEQFF	TGTGCCAGCAGCCCGGAGGTTCGGCTAGCGACCCATGAGCAGTTCTTC
TRBV20-1	.	TRBJ2-5	.	CSARVSRGWETQYF	TGCAGTGCTAGAGTTTCAAGGGGGTGGGAGACCCAGTACTTC
TRBV19	few	TRBJ2-1	TRBD1	CASTGDRWRQFF	TGTGCCAGTACCGGGGACAGGTGGAGGCAGTTCTTC
TRBV7-2	.	TRBJ2-1	.	CASSLGAVGIEQFF	TGTGCCAGCAGCTTAGGCGCGGTTGGTATTGAGCAGTTCTTC
TRBV28	many	TRBJ1-4	TRBD1	CASSLTGGFEKLFF	TGTGCCAGCAGTTTGACAGGGGGCTTTGAAAAACTGTTTTTT
TRBV29-1	many	TRBJ2-1	.	CSVQTDYNEQFF	TGCAGCGTTCAGACAGACTACAATGAGCAGTTCTTC
TRBV20-1	many	TRBJ2-7	.	CSARRLGGSSSYEQYF	TGCAGTGCTCGACGCCTGGGCGGGTCCTCCTCCTACGAGCAGTACTTC
TRBV7-2	few	TRBJ2-5	.	CASSLAGSRDETQYF	TGTGCCAGCAGCTTAGCAGGGTCCCGTGATGAGACCCAGTACTTC
TRBV29-1	few	TRBJ2-5	.	CSGDSVSQETQYF	TGCAGCGGCGACTCGGTGAGCCAAGAGACCCAGTACTTC
TRBV27	.	TRBJ2-1	.	CASSWGEFAEQFF	TGTGCCAGCAGTTGGGGGGAGTTCGCTGAGCAGTTCTTC
TRBV4-1	.	TRBJ1-6	.	CASSWRRGDNSPLHF	TGCGCCAGCAGCTGGCGACGGGGAGATAATTCACCCCTCCACTTT
TRBV7-3	many	TRBJ1-1	.	CASSLAGSAEAFF	TGTGCCAGCAGCTTAGCAGGGAGCGCTGAAGCTTTCTTT
TRBV7-2	many	TRBJ2-5	.	CASSLSSAQETQYF	TGTGCCAGCAGCTTATCGTCTGCGCAAGAGACCCAGTACTTC
TRBV12-3/TRBV12-4	many	TRBJ2-1	.	CASRPSDGVPYNEQFF	TGTGCCAGCAGGCCCTCCGACGGAGTTCCCTACAATGAGCAGTTCTTC
TRBV27	many	TRBJ1-3	.	CASSLSGGTSGNTIYF	TGTGCCAGCAGTTTATCTGGCGGCACCTCTGGAAACACCATATATTTT
TRBV6-1	few	TRBJ2-7	.	CASYNGPYEQYF	TGTGCCAGTTACAATGGCCCCTACGAGCAGTACTTC
TRBV7-9	.	TRBJ1-6	.	CASSLSTDRNSPLHF	TGTGCCAGCAGCTTAAGCACCGATAGGAATTCACCCCTCCACTTT
TRBV29-1	.	TRBJ2-2	.	CSVAGGGMAGELFF	TGCAGCGTTGCCGGGGGTGGAATGGCCGGGGAGCTGTTTTTT